These T cell receptor beta chains were read from a single sample in a study of blood T cell repertoires in COVID-19. Produced via immunoSEQ multiplex PCR; TCRdb's table is partial and in-frame only. Among about 370,000 clones listed, around 87% were seen once. Sequenced: peripheral blood. These receptors originate from a woman between 25 and 40 years old with COVID-19, enrolled during active disease. Each CDR3 is given with its conserved first and last residue. A clone size is listed for some rows: how often the clone was seen (once, few, many), or a class if it is expanded.

>.|TRBJ1-1|TRBV19
CASSSFSGSSAFF
>few|TRBJ2-3|TRBV7-2
CASSSSGPTDTQYF
>.|TRBJ2-5|TRBV3-1/TRBV3-2
CASTAGTGTETQYF
>.|TRBJ2-7|TRBV19
CASSVDLRAYEQYF
>.|TRBJ2-3|TRBV19
CASSNVGGPRAQYF
>.|TRBJ2-7|TRBV5-1
CASSFLTTGVYEQYF
>.|TRBJ1-4|TRBV5-4
CASSPRFATNEKLFF
>.|TRBJ2-7|TRBV30
CAWSPDREYEQYF
>.|TRBJ1-1|TRBV5-5
CASSIHRDGNTEAFF
>.|TRBJ2-5|TRBV28
CASSWAGGIETQYF
>.|TRBJ1-5|TRBV2
CASSELAGEGQPQHF
>.|TRBJ2-2|TRBV4-3
CASSSRRGTGELFF
>.|TRBJ2-1|TRBV29-1
CSVDRGRGNEQFF
>once|TRBJ2-7|TRBV7-6
CASSLDADRGSYEQYF
>.|TRBJ1-4|TRBV7-6
CASSLGSGATNEKLFF
>few|TRBJ2-2|TRBV5-1
CASSLGDRDDGELFF
>.|TRBJ2-2|TRBV5-4
CASSLEGIGELFF
>.|TRBJ2-5|TRBV23-1
CASSQFRACEKTQYF
>.|TRBJ2-2|TRBV15
CATSRGRGHNTGELFF
>.|TRBJ1-4|TRBV28
CASSPRLPATNEKLFF
>.|TRBJ1-1|TRBV28
CASSLWGGRMTEAFF
>.|TRBJ1-3|TRBV7-9
CASSLAGNTIYF
>.|TRBJ2-5|TRBV7-3
CASSPTSGRGETQYF
>.|TRBJ2-7|TRBV28
CASSAGRDRGRREQYF
>.|TRBJ1-2|TRBV9
CASSVGPHSGDNGYTF
>.|TRBJ1-2|TRBV29-1
CSVEDLRTGPGYTF
>.|TRBJ2-7|TRBV4-1
CASSQDPATGGTSYEQYF
>.|TRBJ2-5|TRBV25-1
CASSERRGRETQYF
>.|TRBJ1-4|TRBV5-6
CASSLVGQGEKLFF
>.|TRBJ2-1|TRBV11-3
CASSSHTGSGILFF
>.|TRBJ2-2|TRBV5-1
CASSFGGSNTGELFF
>.|TRBJ1-1|TRBV12-3/TRBV12-4
CASTPGANTEAFF
>few|TRBJ2-7|TRBV27
CASSPQDSNWEQYF
>once|TRBJ2-1|TRBV5-1
CASSSGTSGAYNEQFF
>.|TRBJ2-3|TRBV2
CASSARRGDTQYF
>once|TRBJ2-1|TRBV5-4
CASSFWGAYNEQFF
>.|TRBJ1-1|TRBV4-1
CASSQDPARDGTEAFF
>.|TRBJ2-7|TRBV29-1
CSVGAGGYEQYF
>.|TRBJ1-5|TRBV5-5
CASSPRQGAANQPQHF
>.|TRBJ1-4|TRBV19
CASSIPGGPQKKLFF
>once|TRBJ2-7|TRBV2
CASGQTSGGYEQYF
>.|TRBJ1-2|TRBV30
CAGTGNGYTF
>.|TRBJ2-4|TRBV21-1
CASTLDRECTKNIQYF
>.|TRBJ2-3|TRBV5-1
CASSASAGGSTDTQYF
>once|TRBJ1-5|TRBV27
CASRDSEGYQPQHF